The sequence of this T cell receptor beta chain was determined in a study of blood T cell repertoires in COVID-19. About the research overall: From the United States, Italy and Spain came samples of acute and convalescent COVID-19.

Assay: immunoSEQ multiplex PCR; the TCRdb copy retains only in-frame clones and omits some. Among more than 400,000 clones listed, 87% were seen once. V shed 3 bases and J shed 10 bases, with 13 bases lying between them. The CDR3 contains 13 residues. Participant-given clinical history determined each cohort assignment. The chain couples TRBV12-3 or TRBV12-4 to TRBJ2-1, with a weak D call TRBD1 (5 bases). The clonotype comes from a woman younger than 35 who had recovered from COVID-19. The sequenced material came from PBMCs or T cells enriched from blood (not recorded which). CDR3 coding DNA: TGTGCCAGCAGTTTGGGCAATCCAGGGGAGCAGTTCTTC. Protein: CASSLGNPGEQFF.